A single T cell receptor beta chain is shown here with its context. The sample originates from a study of T cells expressing NK-cell markers. CDR3 length: 14 amino acids. Per the germline V gene, CDR1 is SGHVS and CDR2 is FNYEAQ. No DNA is given; TCRdb re-called the 5' RACE reads and lists each CDR3 protein once. The specimen's table records about 410,000 distinct CDR3 sequences. This clonotype originated in a woman aged 50 to 60 in good health. The material sequenced was blood T cells: a sorted CD56 or NKG2C T cell subset, CD4+ or CD8+ T cells, or bulk PBMC T cells (not recorded which). J is TRBJ2-3 and V is TRBV7-6. CDR3 protein: CASSLGLAQDTQYF.